This T cell receptor beta chain came from a study of identical twins. Study-level points and caveats: Conclusions came from cross-sectional statistical analysis, not from following the same donors. Cord blood's abundant beta clonotypes had fewer insertions, unlike memory repertoires.

A universal primer site was created by template switching, with the cDNA bearing unique molecular identifiers. TCRdb fed the 5' RACE reads into MiXCR, producing one record per CDR3 protein. The sample shows 240,000 or so distinct CDR3 sequences, about 7% of them seen only once. Only a few counts were recorded for this clonotype. Its specificity is not known. The same sample was also studied in work on yellow fever vaccine responses in identical twins.

Sequenced sample: memory (CD45RO+) T cells sorted from blood. This clonotype was obtained from a woman aged 18-29 years in good health.

The CDR3, as DNA: TGTGCCAGCGGACAGCTCTCCTACAATGAGCAGTTCTTC. This translates into CASGQLSYNEQFF. V is TRBV27 and J is TRBJ2-1; D perhaps matches TRBD1 (6 bases). This CDR3 contains 13 residues. Germline V gene sequence: CDR1 MNHEY, CDR2 SMNVEV (reference sequence). The V end lost 8 bases, the J end lost 0 bases, and 8 bases lay between the germline ends.